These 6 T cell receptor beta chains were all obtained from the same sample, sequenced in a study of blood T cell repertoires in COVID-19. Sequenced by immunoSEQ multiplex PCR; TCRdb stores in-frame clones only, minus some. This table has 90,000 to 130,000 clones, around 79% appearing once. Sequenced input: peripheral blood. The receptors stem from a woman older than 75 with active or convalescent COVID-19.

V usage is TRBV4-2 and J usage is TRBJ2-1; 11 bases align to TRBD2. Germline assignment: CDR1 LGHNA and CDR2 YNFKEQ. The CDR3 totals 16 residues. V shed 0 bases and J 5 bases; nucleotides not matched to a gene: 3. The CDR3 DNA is TGTGCCAGCAGCCAAGAACGACTAGCGGGACACAATGAGCAGTTCTTC. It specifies CASSQERLAGHNEQFF.

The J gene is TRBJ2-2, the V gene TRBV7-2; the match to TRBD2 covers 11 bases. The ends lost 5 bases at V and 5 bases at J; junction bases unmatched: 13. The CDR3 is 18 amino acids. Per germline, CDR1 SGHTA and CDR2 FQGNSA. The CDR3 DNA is TGTGCCAGCAGCCCCAGGGGGGGAACTAGCGGGAGAACCGGGGAGCTGTTTTTT. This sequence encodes CASSPRGGTSGRTGELFF. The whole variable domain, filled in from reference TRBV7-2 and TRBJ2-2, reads GAGVSQSPSNKVTEKGKDVELRCDPISGHTALYWYRQSLGQGLEFLIYFQGNSAPDKSGLPSDRFSAERTGGSVSTLTIQRTQQEDSAVYLCASSPRGGTSGRTGELFFGEGSRLTVL.

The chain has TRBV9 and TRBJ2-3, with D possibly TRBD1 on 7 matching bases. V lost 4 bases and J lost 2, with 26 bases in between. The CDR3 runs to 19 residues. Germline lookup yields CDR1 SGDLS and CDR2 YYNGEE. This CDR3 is CASSPRGYRGSSLTDTQYF. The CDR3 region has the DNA TGTGCCAGCAGCCCCCGGGGGTACAGGGGCTCGTCCCTCACAGATACGCAGTATTTT.

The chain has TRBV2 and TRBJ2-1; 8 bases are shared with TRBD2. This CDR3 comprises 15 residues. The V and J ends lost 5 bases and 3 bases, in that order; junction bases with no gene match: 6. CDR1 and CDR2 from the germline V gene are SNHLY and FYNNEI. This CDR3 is CASSWGLGRYNEQFF. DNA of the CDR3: TGTGCCAGCAGTTGGGGACTAGGCCGCTACAATGAGCAGTTCTTC.

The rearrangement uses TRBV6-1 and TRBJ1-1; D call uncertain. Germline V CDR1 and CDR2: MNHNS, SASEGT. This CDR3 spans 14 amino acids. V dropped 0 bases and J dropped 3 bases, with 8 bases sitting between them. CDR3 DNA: TGTGCCAGCAGTGAAGCGCGGGTGTACACTGAAGCTTTCTTT. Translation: CASSEARVYTEAFF.

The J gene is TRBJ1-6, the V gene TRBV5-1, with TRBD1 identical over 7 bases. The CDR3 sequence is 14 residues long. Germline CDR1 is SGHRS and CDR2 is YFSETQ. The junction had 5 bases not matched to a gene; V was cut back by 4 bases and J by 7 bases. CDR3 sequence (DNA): TGCGCCAGCAGCCCTCGACAGGGAAATTCACCCCTCCACTTT. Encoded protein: CASSPRQGNSPLHF. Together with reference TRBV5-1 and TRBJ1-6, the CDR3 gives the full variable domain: KAGVTQTPRYLIKTRGQQVTLSCSPISGHRSVSWYQQTPGQGLQFLFEYFSETQRNKGNFPGRFSGRQFSNSRSEMNVSTLELGDSALYLCASSPRQGNSPLHFGNGTRLTVT.